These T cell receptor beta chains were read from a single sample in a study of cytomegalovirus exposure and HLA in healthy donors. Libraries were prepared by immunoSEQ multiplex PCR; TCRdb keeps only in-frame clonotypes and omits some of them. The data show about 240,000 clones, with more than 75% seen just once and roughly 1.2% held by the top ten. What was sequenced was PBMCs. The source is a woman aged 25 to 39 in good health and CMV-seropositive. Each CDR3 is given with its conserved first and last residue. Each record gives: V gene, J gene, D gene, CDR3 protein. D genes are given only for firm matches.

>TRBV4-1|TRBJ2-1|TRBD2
CASSLLAESSYNEQFF
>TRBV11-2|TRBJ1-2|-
CASSPAEGNYGYTF
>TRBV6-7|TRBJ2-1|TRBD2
CASRPGTSGPKANGNEQFF
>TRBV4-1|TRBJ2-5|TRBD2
CASSRVAGQETQYF
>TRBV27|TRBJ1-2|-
CASSSPREGNYGYTF
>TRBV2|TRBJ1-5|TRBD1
CASRKDRASNQPQHF
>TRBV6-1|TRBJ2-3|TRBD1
CASKRGRGNTDTQYF
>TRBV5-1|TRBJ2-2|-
CASSSGTGDTGELFF
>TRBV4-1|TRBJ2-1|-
CASSQDLVNEQFF
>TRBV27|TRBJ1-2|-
CASSLSGGYGYTF
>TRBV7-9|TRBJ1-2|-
CASSSWQAYGYTF
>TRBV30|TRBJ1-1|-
CAWSVQEWEAFF
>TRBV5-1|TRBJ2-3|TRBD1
CASSPDGGQAVLDTQYF
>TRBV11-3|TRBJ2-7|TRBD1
CASGNPAGTGGEQYF
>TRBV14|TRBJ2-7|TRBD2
CASSQTSGRAYEQYF
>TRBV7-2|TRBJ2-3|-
CASSPRGSGTDTQYF
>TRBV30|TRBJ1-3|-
CAWRGRNRGNTIYF
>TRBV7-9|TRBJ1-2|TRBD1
CASSYLTGGIHYGYTF
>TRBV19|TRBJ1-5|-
CASSINRAVNSNQPQHF
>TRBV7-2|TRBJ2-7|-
CASSLGSVYEQYF
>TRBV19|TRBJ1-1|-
CASSITGLAFF
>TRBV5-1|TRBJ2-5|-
CASSSLGTGETQYF
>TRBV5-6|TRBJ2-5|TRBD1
CASSWAAGGTGIWETQYF
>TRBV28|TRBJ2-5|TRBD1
CASSLRGSPQGETQYF
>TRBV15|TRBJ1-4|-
CATSRVVGGEKLFF